This T cell receptor beta chain was captured by sequencing in a study of blood T cell repertoires in COVID-19 (dated by TCRdb to 2018 to 2021). With respect to the entire study: Samples covering the acute and convalescent phases of COVID-19 were provided by collaborators in the United States, Italy and Spain. A freely available public database, intended as a resource for researchers studying the immune response to SARS-CoV-2, is where the repertoires were released. A de-identified subject ID, COVID-19 status, age in years and sex were almost always included in the sample metadata. The material from the prospective study consisted of cDNA or gDNA derived from T cells, B-cell-depleted T cells, or PBMCs. The dataset comprised deeply sampled blood TCRbeta repertoires from subjects exposed to, actively infected with, or recovered from COVID-19. Samples came from the ongoing ImmuneRACE study (first 160 participants) plus 1,254 subjects from 6 global collaborators. Where HLA class I and class II types were available, the types were taken from metadata supplied by the sample provider, not from assay-based typing. Overall study outcomes, separate from this receptor: The amount of clinical and demographic metadata varied by source and participant and was provided uncurated.

Relative to germline, V is 4 bases shorter and J is 1 base shorter, with 8 bases between their ends. Sequences SGHRS (CDR1) and YFSETQ (CDR2) are obtained from the germline V gene. From its cysteine to its phenylalanine, the CDR3 spans 13 amino acids. Only the CDR3 DNA stays, 39 bases, in frame from base 1. The immunoSEQ Assay, a bias-controlled multiplex PCR, was used to amplify TCRbeta CDR3 regions from genomic DNA. As for the authors' bioinformatics: The number of nucleated cells in each sample was estimated by amplification of reference gene primers within the assay. Sequence reads were collapsed and filtered to measure the absolute abundance of every unique TCRbeta CDR3 rearrangement. For each sample, productive Simpson clonality was calculated as the square root of Simpson's diversity index over productive rearrangements. The table comes from immuneACCESS by way of TCRdb, which keeps in-frame sequences with V and J called. Part of the clones is missing from these tables; in studies checked, under half for an unresolved V gene and the rest for unknown reasons. The V and J calls and the clone size are those of that table, but D and trimming were determined from the DNA. The sample records some 80,000 clones, approximately 86% of which are singletons. Jointly, the top ten make up 4.9% of the sample.

On this clone itself: Its recognized antigen is unknown. No base-level quality is on record; no much larger clone is a single base apart.

The collaborating institutions used their own protocols to collect whole blood in K2EDTA tubes. For TCRbeta analysis, collaborators shipped samples in one of three forms: frozen whole blood, isolated PBMCs, or DNA extracted from either of those sample types. The sequencing input was peripheral blood. The rearranged segments are TRBV5-1 and TRBJ1-2, with no D gene named confidently. The TCR originated in a man aged 50-59 years with active or convalescent COVID-19. The DNA is TGCGCCAGCAGCGCAACAGTTAACTATGGCTACACCTTC. The resulting protein is CASSATVNYGYTF.